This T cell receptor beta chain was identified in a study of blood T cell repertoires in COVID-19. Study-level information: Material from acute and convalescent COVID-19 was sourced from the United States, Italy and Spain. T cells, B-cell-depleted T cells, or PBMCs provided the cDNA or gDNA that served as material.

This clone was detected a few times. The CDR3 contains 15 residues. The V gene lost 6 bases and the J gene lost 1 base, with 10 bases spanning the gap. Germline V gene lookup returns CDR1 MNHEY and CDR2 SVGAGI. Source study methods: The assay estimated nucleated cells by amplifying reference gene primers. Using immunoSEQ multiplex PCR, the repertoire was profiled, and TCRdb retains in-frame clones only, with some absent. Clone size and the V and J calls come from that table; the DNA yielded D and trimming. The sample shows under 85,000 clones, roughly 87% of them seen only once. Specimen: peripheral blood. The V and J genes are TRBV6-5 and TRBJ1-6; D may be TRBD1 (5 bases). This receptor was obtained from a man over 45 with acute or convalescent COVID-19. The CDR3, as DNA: TGTGCCAGCAGACTCCAGGGATCCTATAATTCACCCCTCCACTTT. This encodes CASRLQGSYNSPLHF.